A single sample gave rise to the 8 T cell receptor beta chains below, sequenced in a study of cytomegalovirus exposure and HLA in healthy donors (dated 2017 in TCRdb). Libraries were made using the immunoSEQ multiplex PCR assay. The multiplex PCR relied on a mix of 60 forward primers for TCR Vbeta segments and 13 reverse primers for TCR Jbeta segments. TCRdb provides this immuneACCESS table in a form limited to in-frame rearrangements. Some clones are lacking; in checked studies, under half of them reflect an unresolved V gene, and why the rest are absent is not known. The sample table contains 65,000 to 85,000 clones; only one count was recorded for over 9.5% of them. Approximately 25% of the sample comes from the top ten. Sequencing was performed on PBMCs. The receptors shown here come from a man aged 55-75 years in good health and CMV-seropositive.

This clone was recorded many times. The rearrangement uses TRBV4-2 and TRBJ2-1; D perhaps matches TRBD2 (5 bases). Trimming pared 0 bases from V and 1 base from J, leaving 7 bases between. Germline V gene data show CDR1 as LGHNA and CDR2 as YNFKEQ. CDR3 length equals 15 residues. The DNA of the CDR3 is TGTGCCAGCAGCCAAGAAGCGGTTTCCTACAATGAGCAGTTCTTC. Translation gives CASSQEAVSYNEQFF.

This clone was picked up a small number of times. The chain couples TRBV13 to TRBJ2-1; 7 nucleotides agree with TRBD2. In germline, CDR1 is PRHDT, CDR2 FYEKMQ (reference sequence). Unmatched junction bases numbered 6, after V lost 4 bases and J lost 9 bases. This CDR3 comprises 13 residues. The CDR3 DNA sequence: TGTGCCAGCAGCTGGGGGGGAAGGGGTGAGCAGTTCTTC. Protein product: CASSWGGRGEQFF.

This chain uses TRBV7-9 with TRBJ1-5; D is unclear. There are 15 residues in the CDR3. Germline CDR1 and CDR2: SEHNR and FQNEAQ (reference sequence). V dropped 1 base and J dropped 4 bases, with 11 bases sitting between them. The CDR3 here is CASSLGIEGNQPQHF. The DNA for the CDR3 is TGTGCCAGCAGCTTAGGCATCGAGGGTAATCAGCCCCAGCATTTT.

V gene TRBV27 combines with J gene TRBJ2-5, with TRBD2 as a possible D gene (6 bases). V was clipped by 6 bases and J by 5 bases, with 16 bases between them. Germline CDR1 MNHEY, CDR2 SMNVEV (reference sequence). The CDR3 loop spans 14 amino acids. The CDR3 is CASSSKGGVETQYF. As DNA, the CDR3 is TGTGCCAGCAGCTCCAAAGGCGGGGTGGAGACCCAGTACTTC.

This clone was observed a few times. V gene TRBV29-1 combines with J gene TRBJ1-1, with D possibly matching TRBD1 (5 bases). The CDR3 is 12 residues long. Trimming removed 7 bases from V and 1 base from J, with 10 bases in between. Germline CDR1 reads SQVTM; CDR2 reads ANQGSEA. The CDR3 DNA reads as TGCAGCGCCCTAAGGGGGAACACTGAAGCTTTCTTT. Translating gives CSALRGNTEAFF.

This clone was seen more than once but under ten times. This sequence joins TRBV6-5 and TRBJ1-5; TRBD1 agrees at 7 bases. The germline V gene has CDR1 MNHEY and CDR2 SVGAGI. CDR3 size: 15 residues. The trim removed 5 bases at V and 6 bases at J, leaving 10 bases unmatched. The CDR3 region is CASSVLEGAGQPQHF. DNA for the CDR3: TGTGCCAGCAGTGTCCTCGAGGGGGCAGGTCAGCCCCAGCATTTT.

The rearrangement links TRBV7-6 to TRBJ2-2; 11 nucleotides match TRBD2. The CDR3 loop spans 16 amino acids. Germline CDR1 reads SGHVS; CDR2 reads FNYEAQ. V shed 5 bases and J 3 bases; nucleotides not matched to a gene: 5. The chain's CDR3 is CASSMTSGADTGELFF. CDR3 DNA: TGTGCCAGCAGCATGACTAGCGGGGCGGACACCGGGGAGCTGTTTTTT.

The chain couples TRBV19 to TRBJ2-7; 9 bases line up with TRBD1. Germline V gives CDR1 LNHDA, CDR2 SQIVND (reference sequence). Trimming at V came to 5 bases and at J to 0 bases, leaving 5 bases not matched to a gene. The CDR3 totals 15 residues. CDR3 amino acids: CASSEQGADSYEQYF. CDR3 bases: TGTGCCAGTAGTGAACAGGGGGCTGACTCCTACGAGCAGTACTTC. The entire variable domain, with the rest obtained from reference TRBV19 and TRBJ2-7, is as follows: DGGITQSPKYLFRKEGQNVTLSCEQNLNHDAMYWYRQDPGQGLRLIYYSQIVNDFQKGDIAEGYSVSREKKESFPLTVTSAQKNPTAFYLCASSEQGADSYEQYFGPGTRLTVT.